This TCR beta chain was recovered during a study of blood T cell repertoires in COVID-19. Study-wide context: The study drew acute and convalescent COVID-19 samples from the United States, Italy and Spain. Nucleic acid was either cDNA or gDNA, and it came from T cells, B-cell-depleted T cells, or PBMCs.

Germline loops: CDR1 WNHNN, CDR2 SYGVQD (reference sequence). The germline V and J ends were trimmed by 6 bases and 5 bases, with 20 bases remaining between them. This CDR3 contains 15 residues. This clone was counted a single time. Per the original methods: It was from reference gene primer amplification that nucleated cell counts were estimated. Clones were read by immunoSEQ multiplex PCR, and TCRdb kept only the in-frame ones, dropping some. For V, J and clone size, that table is used; D and trimming come from the DNA. This sample has around 380,000 clones, with about 80% found just once. V is TRBV10-1 and J is TRBJ2-7; D might be TRBD1 (6 bases). This receptor was identified in a human donor with acute or convalescent COVID-19. The donor label of this sample is uncertain. The sample was peripheral blood. The CDR3 sequence is CASSSGQSGRHEQYF. The DNA of the CDR3 is TGCGCCAGCAGCTCGGGACAATCGGGGCGTCACGAGCAGTACTTC.